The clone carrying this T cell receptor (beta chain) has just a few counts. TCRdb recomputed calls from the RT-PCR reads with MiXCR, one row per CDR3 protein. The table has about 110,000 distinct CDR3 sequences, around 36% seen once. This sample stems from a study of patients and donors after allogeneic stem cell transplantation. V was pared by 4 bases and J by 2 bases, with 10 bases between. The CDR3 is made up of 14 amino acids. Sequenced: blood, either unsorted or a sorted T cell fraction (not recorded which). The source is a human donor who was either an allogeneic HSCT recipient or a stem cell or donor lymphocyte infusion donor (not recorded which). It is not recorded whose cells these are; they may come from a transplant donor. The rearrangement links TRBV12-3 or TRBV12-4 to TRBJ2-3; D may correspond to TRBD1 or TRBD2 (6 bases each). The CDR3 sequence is CASSWGAATDTQYF. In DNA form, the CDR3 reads TGTGCCAGCAGTTGGGGGGCGGCCACAGATACGCAGTATTTT.